This T cell receptor beta chain is drawn from a study of neoadjuvant anti-PD-1 for oral cavity cancer. Using immunoSEQ multiplex PCR, the repertoire was profiled, and TCRdb retains in-frame clones only, with some absent. The table includes around 62,000 clones, approximately 80% detected once. Patients had newly diagnosed, untreated stage II-IVA oral cavity squamous cell carcinoma. Germline values: CDR1 SGHDT, CDR2 YYEEEE. The CDR3 has 16 amino acids. Germline trimming cut 3 bases from V and 4 bases from J; bases unmatched to any gene: 9. This clone was recorded once. The starting material was PBMCs, obtained before nivolumab (anti-PD-1) treatment. The origin of this receptor is a person between 40 and 85 years old with oral cavity squamous cell carcinoma. The gene calls are TRBV5-6 and TRBJ2-3; 9 bases agree with TRBD2. CDR3 DNA: TGTGCCAGCAGCTGGACACCGGGACTAGCCGCAGATACGCAGTATTTT. It encodes CASSWTPGLAADTQYF. The full variable domain, in which reference TRBV5-6 and TRBJ2-3 provide the parts outside the CDR3, is DAGVTQSPTHLIKTRGQQVTLRCSPKSGHDTVSWYQQALGQGPQFIFQYYEEEERQRGNFPDRFSGHQFPNYSSELNVNALLLGDSALYLCASSWTPGLAADTQYFGPGTRLTVL.